A single sample is the source of the 28 T cell receptor beta chains below, sequenced in a study of blood T cell repertoires in COVID-19. This table comes from immunoSEQ multiplex PCR, and its TCRdb copy is limited to in-frame clones, with some not included. Seen here are just under 350,000 clones, about four fifths observed once, and the top ten hold around 3%. Sequencing was performed on peripheral blood. These receptors were obtained from a man younger than 45 with active or convalescent COVID-19.

This chain links TRBV2 with TRBJ2-2, with D perhaps TRBD1 (6 bases). The CDR3 is 15 amino acids. Germline assignment: CDR1 SNHLY and CDR2 FYNNEI. V was shortened by 4 bases and J by 6 bases, with 15 bases between the two germline ends. The CDR3 nucleotides read TGTGCCAGCAGTGTCGAACAGGGTTTTTCCGGGGAGCTGTTTTTT. Protein: CASSVEQGFSGELFF.

This clone appeared a single time. CDR3: CASSQDQGSGSYEQYF. The CDR3 nucleotides are TGTGCCAGCAGCCAAGATCAGGGTAGCGGTTCCTACGAGCAGTACTTC. J is TRBJ2-7 and V is TRBV4-2, with TRBD2 as a possible D gene (6 bases). CDR3 length: 16 amino acids. CDR1 and CDR2 from the germline V gene are LGHNA and YNFKEQ. The V gene lost 0 bases and the J gene lost 1 base, with 13 bases spanning the gap.

This clone came up once. The chain is built from TRBV15 and TRBJ1-1, with 7 bases fitting TRBD1. CDR1 and CDR2 from the germline V gene are LNHNV and YYDKDF (reference sequence). The CDR3 length is 15 residues. The trim removed 3 bases at V and 9 bases at J, leaving 13 bases unmatched. The CDR3 DNA reads as TGTGCCACCAGCAGCGGGGACAGTTTACCGTTAAAAGCTTTCTTT. Protein: CATSSGDSLPLKAFF.

The chain carries TRBV4-2 and TRBJ2-3; a weak D match, TRBD2 (8 bases). Germline V gene sequence: CDR1 LGHNA, CDR2 YNFKEQ. This CDR3 contains 18 residues. Trimming removed 0 bases from V and 2 bases from J, with 18 bases in between. The CDR3 protein is CASSQEGGGGSFTDTQYF. The CDR3 DNA is TGTGCCAGCAGCCAAGAAGGGGGCGGGGGGTCATTCACAGATACGCAGTATTTT.

In DNA, the CDR3 is TGTGCCAGCAGCCAAGTTTGGGGAGGCGCTGAAGCTTTCTTT. Its protein product is CASSQVWGGAEAFF. The chain employs TRBV14 and TRBJ1-1; D unclear. The germline CDR1 and CDR2 sequences are SGHDN and FVKESK. The CDR3 covers 14 residues. Between the trimmed V and J ends, which lost 1 base and 6 bases, there was a span of 12 bases.

The chain carries TRBV2 and TRBJ1-2; 9 nucleotides line up with TRBD1. The trim removed 6 bases at V and 1 base at J, leaving 3 bases unmatched. The CDR3 loop spans 14 amino acids. In germline, CDR1 is SNHLY, CDR2 FYNNEI. The CDR3 loop reads CASRQGAVNYGYTF. CDR3 DNA: TGTGCCAGCAGACAGGGGGCAGTTAACTATGGCTACACCTTC.

The rearrangement joins TRBV7-2 to TRBJ1-6; TRBD1 agrees at 10 bases. Germline V gene lookup returns CDR1 SGHTA and CDR2 FQGNSA. The CDR3 is 15 residues long. V shed 5 bases and J 7 bases; nucleotides not matched to a gene: 5. The CDR3 sequence: CASSKGQGINSPLHF. The CDR3 bases are TGTGCCAGCAGCAAGGGACAGGGGATCAATTCACCCCTCCACTTT.

CDR3 DNA: TGTGCCAGCAGTTCTACTCTCGGGACTGAAGCTTTCTTT. Protein product: CASSSTLGTEAFF. V gene TRBV27 combines with J gene TRBJ1-1; D gene uncertain. This CDR3 has 13 residues. Trimming removed 4 bases from V and 5 bases from J, with 11 bases in between. CDR1 is MNHEY, CDR2 SMNVEV, per germline (reference sequence).

The V call is TRBV6-5, the J call TRBJ1-2; D gene unclear. CDR1 and CDR2 (germline): MNHEY, SVGAGI. This CDR3 is 12 amino acids long. V lost 6 bases and J lost 5, with 10 bases in between. The CDR3 spells CASRRAGYGYTF. DNA of the CDR3: TGTGCCAGCAGGAGAGCGGGTTATGGCTACACCTTC.

Only one count was recorded for this clone. The CDR3 sequence: CASSTLIAGSTDTQYF. The CDR3 region has the DNA TGTGCCAGTAGTACCCTGATAGCGGGTAGCACAGATACGCAGTATTTT. This chain connects TRBV19 to TRBJ2-3; TRBD2 agrees at 7 bases. The germline V gene encodes CDR1 LNHDA and CDR2 SQIVND (reference sequence). The CDR3 covers 16 residues. J lost 0 bases, V lost 4 bases, and 7 bases had no gene match.

The chain is built from TRBV19 and TRBJ2-7; 9 nucleotides line up with TRBD2. This CDR3 contains 15 residues. Per germline, CDR1 LNHDA and CDR2 SQIVND (reference sequence). Losses at the gene ends were 5 bases for V and 1 base for J; bases not matched to a gene: 6. The CDR3 reads CASSQLAGTSYEQYF. CDR3 in DNA: TGTGCCAGTAGTCAGCTAGCGGGGACTTCCTACGAGCAGTACTTC.

The chain recombines TRBV6-2 or TRBV6-3 with TRBJ1-5; 8 positions match TRBD1. The CDR3 length is 16 residues. Trimming cost V 6 bases and J 0 bases; bases outside gene matches: 7. Germline V gene data show CDR1 as MNHEY and CDR2 as SVGEGT. The CDR3 reads CASSRQGPYSNQPQHF. The CDR3 DNA is TGTGCCAGCAGCAGACAGGGGCCTTATAGCAATCAGCCCCAGCATTTT.

The chain has TRBV12-3 or TRBV12-4 and TRBJ2-2; D not resolved. Trimming removed 1 base at V and 5 bases at J, with 5 bases between. The CDR3 spans 13 residues. The CDR3 reads CASSLGPTGELFF. As DNA, the CDR3 is TGTGCCAGCAGTTTAGGTCCGACCGGGGAGCTGTTTTTT.

Comments on this clone: Additional DNA sequences in this sample encode the identical CDR3. The chain carries TRBV19 and TRBJ2-5; 7 nucleotides agree with TRBD1. The CDR3 is 14 amino acids. CDR1 is LNHDA, CDR2 SQIVND, per germline (reference sequence). With 1 base clipped from V and 2 bases from J, the junction kept 1 base outside the gene matches. DNA for the CDR3: TGTGCCAGTAGTATAGGACAGGGTCAAGAGACCCAGTACTTC. Its translation: CASSIGQGQETQYF.

This sequence joins TRBV6-6 and TRBJ2-2; 11 bases are shared with TRBD2. Germline V gives CDR1 MNHNY, CDR2 SVGAGI (reference sequence). Trimming removed 7 bases from V and 3 bases from J; junction bases left unmatched: 7. CDR3 length: 16 residues. In DNA, the CDR3 is TGTGCCAGCATAACTAGCGGGAGAACTGACACCGGGGAGCTGTTTTTT. The encoded protein is CASITSGRTDTGELFF.

The rearrangement joins TRBV5-1 to TRBJ1-5, with 7 bases that match TRBD1. V lost 4 bases, J lost 4 bases, and 2 bases stayed unmatched. This CDR3 comprises 13 residues. The germline V gene has CDR1 SGHRS and CDR2 YFSETQ. CDR3 protein: CASSLQGNQPQHF. CDR3 nucleotides: TGCGCCAGCAGCCTACAGGGGAATCAGCCCCAGCATTTT.

The V gene is TRBV3-1 (or the pseudogene TRBV3-2), the J gene TRBJ2-2; the D gene is possibly TRBD2 (5 bases). The CDR3 is 15 amino acids. From germline, CDR1 is LGHDT and CDR2 YNNKEL (reference sequence). Trimming left V 1 base short and J 4 bases short, with 10 bases between. DNA for the CDR3: TGTGCCAGCAGCCAAGGAGGGTTCGCCACCGGGGAGCTGTTTTTT. Translated: CASSQGGFATGELFF.

The chain employs TRBV5-1 and TRBJ2-2; the match to TRBD2 covers 7 bases. V dropped 4 bases and J dropped 4; count of bases not matched to a gene: 4. Germline V lookup: CDR1 SGHRS, CDR2 YFSETQ. This CDR3 has 14 amino acids. This CDR3 is CASSPAGVTGELFF. Here the CDR3 DNA reads TGCGCCAGCAGCCCCGCGGGAGTCACCGGGGAGCTGTTTTTT.

Remarks on this clone: This sample includes further DNA sequences coding for the same CDR3. This sequence joins TRBV12-3 or TRBV12-4 and TRBJ1-2, with D possibly TRBD1 on 5 matching bases. Trimming left V 3 bases short and J 4 bases short, with 9 bases between. The CDR3 consists of 13 residues. The CDR3 coding sequence is TGTGCCAGCAGTTTGGAGGGGATCTATGGCTACACCTTC. Translating gives CASSLEGIYGYTF.

This chain joins TRBV29-1 and TRBJ2-7; D gene unclear. This CDR3 contains 13 residues. The ends were cut back, 7 bases at V and 0 bases at J, with 13 bases in the middle. Per the germline V gene, CDR1 is SQVTM and CDR2 is ANQGSEA. CDR3 in amino acids: CSATSRSSYEQYF. The CDR3 DNA reads as TGCAGCGCTACTTCTAGGAGCTCCTACGAGCAGTACTTC.

The chain is built from TRBV28 and TRBJ2-1; 10 nucleotides match TRBD2. V was pared by 6 bases and J by 2 bases, with 7 bases of the junction left unmatched. There are 16 residues in the CDR3. Germline CDR1 MDHEN, CDR2 SYDVKM. For the CDR3, the DNA is TGTGCCAGCAGGACTTTAGCGGGAGGCCCCTACAATGAGCAGTTCTTC. Amino acid sequence: CASRTLAGGPYNEQFF.

This clone was observed once. The rearrangement joins TRBV28 to TRBJ2-6; 7 nucleotides match TRBD2. V lost 4 bases and J lost 0; bases outside the gene matches: 12. There are 19 residues in the CDR3. CDR1 MDHEN and CDR2 SYDVKM come from the germline V gene. The DNA of the CDR3 is TGTGCCAGCAGTTATGGTCTCCTAGCGGCAACCTCTGGGGCCAACGTCCTGACTTTC. Encoded protein: CASSYGLLAATSGANVLTF.

This chain links TRBV5-1 with TRBJ2-1; D is perhaps TRBD2 (5 bases). V lost 3 bases, J lost 1 base, and 17 bases lay in between. The CDR3 is 17 residues long. Germline V lookup: CDR1 SGHRS, CDR2 YFSETQ. The CDR3 DNA is TGCGCCAGCAGCTGGGCCCGAGGGCGGGTGTCCTACAATGAGCAGTTCTTC. Translated, it gives CASSWARGRVSYNEQFF.

V is TRBV4-1 and J is TRBJ2-1, with 7 positions matching TRBD2. Looked up from germline, CDR1 is MGHRA and CDR2 is YSYEKL. CDR3 length equals 17 residues. Germline trimming cut 0 bases from V and 4 bases from J; bases unmatched to any gene: 9. The CDR3 DNA reads TGCGCCAGCAGCCAAGATCGGGGGGAGCGGGGTTACAATGAGCAGTTCTTC. Protein sequence: CASSQDRGERGYNEQFF.

J is TRBJ2-3 and V is TRBV5-1, with D tentatively TRBD1 (5 bases). Trimming removed 1 base from V and 2 bases from J, with 11 bases in between. The CDR3 consists of 15 residues. Germline values: CDR1 SGHRS, CDR2 YFSETQ. CDR3 DNA: TGCGCCAGCAGCTTGACAGGTCCTTACACAGATACGCAGTATTTT. This sequence encodes CASSLTGPYTDTQYF.

The chain employs TRBV4-2 and TRBJ1-3; tentative D call: TRBD1 (5 bases). This CDR3 spans 14 amino acids. Germline loops: CDR1 LGHNA, CDR2 YNFKEQ. V was pared by 4 bases and J by 6 bases, with 13 bases between. CDR3 sequence (DNA): TGTGCCAGCAGCCGCCTCGGGGGTGAAAACACCATATATTTT. Translation: CASSRLGGENTIYF.

The rearrangement uses TRBV27 and TRBJ2-5; maybe TRBD1 (6 bases). V was shortened by 5 bases and J by 7 bases, with 11 bases between the two germline ends. The CDR3 sequence is 12 residues long. The germline gives CDR1 MNHEY, CDR2 SMNVEV (reference sequence). CDR3 protein: CASSPGGRTQYF. For the CDR3, the DNA is TGTGCCAGCAGTCCTGGGGGCCGGACCCAGTACTTC.

The CDR3 region is CASSQESRSNQPQHF. CDR3 DNA sequence: TGTGCCAGCAGCCAAGAGAGCAGGAGCAATCAGCCCCAGCATTTT. The chain links TRBV4-2 to TRBJ1-5; D not certain. CDR3 length: 15 residues. Trimming removed 0 bases from V and 1 base from J, with 7 bases in between. Looked up from germline, CDR1 is LGHNA and CDR2 is YNFKEQ.